This T cell receptor beta chain appears in the sequencing data of a study of human T cells and chemical hapten exposure. One entry per CDR3 protein results from TCRdb running MiXCR on the RACE reads. The sample has 80,000 to 95,000 distinct CDR3 sequences; approximately 10% are singletons. After removal of 5 bases from V and 4 bases from J, the junction contained 4 bases not matched to a gene. This CDR3 spans 13 amino acids. Germline values: CDR1 SGDLS, CDR2 YYNGEE. This clonotype was seen repeatedly, ten times or more. Time point described: patch test 2, 6 weeks after DPC sensitization. As for treatment: therapeutic diphenylcyclopropenone sensitization with weekly scalp DPC. The study enrolled 18 to 70-year-old alopecia patients suitable for DPC.

The chain is built from TRBV9 and TRBJ1-1; TRBD1 agrees at 8 bases. The material was whole blood, obtained in connection with sensitization to the hapten diphenylcyclopropenone (DPC). The TCR was taken from a young man with alopecia areata. Some clones in this sample may be carry-over from other donors' samples. The CDR3 is CASRGQAGTEAFF. As DNA, the CDR3 is TGTGCCAGCAGGGGACAGGCTGGCACTGAAGCTTTCTTT.